This is a list of T cell receptor beta chains from one sample in a study of OX40 agonist ivuxolimab in advanced cancers. TCRdb's copy holds only in-frame clones and misses some; the assay was immunoSEQ multiplex PCR. Here the sample spans tens of thousands of clones, around 89% being singletons. Sample: CD4+ or CD8+ T cells sorted from blood, taken in a trial of the OX40 agonist ivuxolimab. Receptors originate from an adult with an advanced solid tumor such as melanoma, head and neck, liver or kidney cancer. Each CDR3 is given with its conserved first and last residue. The D gene is left open where the match is weak. The size field is filled for only some rows; it gives once, few, many or a size class.

d_call clone_size j_call v_call cdr3_nt cdr3_aa
TRBD1 - TRBJ2-2 TRBV18 TGTGCCAGCTCACCGAGACAGGGCTTGACCGGGGAGCTGTTTTTT CASSPRQGLTGELFF
- - TRBJ1-3 TRBV5-1 TGCGCCAGCAGCTTCATGGGGCTTGGAAACACCATATATTTT CASSFMGLGNTIYF
- - TRBJ1-6 TRBV19 TGTGCCAGTACTCTAATGCCAGGGGATAATTCACCCCTCCACTTT CASTLMPGDNSPLHF
- - TRBJ1-1 TRBV4-1 TGCGCCAGCAGCCAAGGGTTAAGGGGCAGAGGGAACACTGAAGCTTTCTTT CASSQGLRGRGNTEAFF
TRBD1 - TRBJ1-5 TRBV7-9 TGTGCCAGCAGCTTAGGGACAGGGGCTACCAATCAGCCCCAGCATTTT CASSLGTGATNQPQHF
- - TRBJ2-5 TRBV28 TGTGCCAGCCTCACCGGCGACAGCCAAGAGACCCAGTACTTC CASLTGDSQETQYF
TRBD2 - TRBJ2-7 TRBV4-1 TGCGCCAGCAGCCAAGGGGTCTTAGCGGGGTCCTACGAGCAGTACTTC CASSQGVLAGSYEQYF
TRBD1 - TRBJ1-1 TRBV28 TGTGCCAGCAGTTTACTCGGACAGGGCGACACTGAAGCTTTCTTT CASSLLGQGDTEAFF
- - TRBJ1-6 TRBV28 TGTGCCAGCAGTATTGACAGCCGGCCCCTCCACTTT CASSIDSRPLHF
- - TRBJ1-5 TRBV6-6 TGTGCCAGCAGTCACCTCCGGGGGAGCAATCAGCCCCAGCATTTT CASSHLRGSNQPQHF
TRBD2 - TRBJ2-7 TRBV6-6 TGTGCCAGCAGTTACTCTTGGCGGGGGGACTACGAGCAGTACTTC CASSYSWRGDYEQYF
- - TRBJ2-3 TRBV5-1 TGCGCCAGCAGCTTGACAAGGGCGGGAGATACGCAGTATTTT CASSLTRAGDTQYF
- - TRBJ2-5 TRBV28 TGTGCCAGCAGTTTGGTGGAGAAGGTACACGAGACCCAGTACTTC CASSLVEKVHETQYF
- - TRBJ1-2 TRBV5-6 TGTGCCAGCTCCCGAAAGGCATTCTATGGCTACACCTTC CASSRKAFYGYTF
- - TRBJ2-2 TRBV7-9 TGTGCCAGCAGCTTAGCGGGGGGAACCGGGGAGCTGTTTTTT CASSLAGGTGELFF
TRBD2 few TRBJ2-7 TRBV13 TGTGCCAGCAGCTTAGAGGGACTAGCGGGGAAGGGGCCCTACGAGCAGTACTTC CASSLEGLAGKGPYEQYF
TRBD1 - TRBJ2-5 TRBV2 TGTGCCACCAGTGGCCCGACAGGGGAGGAGACCCAGTACTTC CATSGPTGEETQYF
- - TRBJ1-3 TRBV14 TGTGCCAGCAGCCAACAAATCTCTGGAAACACCATATATTTT CASSQQISGNTIYF
TRBD1 - TRBJ1-2 TRBV28 TGTGCCAGCAGTTTACCGGGACAGGGTCTTGTTGGCTACACCTTC CASSLPGQGLVGYTF
- - TRBJ2-3 TRBV4-1 TGCGCCAGCAGCCAAGTGGGTATCACAGATACGCAGTATTTT CASSQVGITDTQYF
TRBD1 - TRBJ1-3 TRBV19 TGTGCCAGTAGTACCCGGTGGGACAGTTACGGAAACACCATATATTTT CASSTRWDSYGNTIYF
TRBD2 - TRBJ2-7 TRBV28 TGTGCCAGCAGTCCGTCTAGCGGGAAACCGGGGAGGGAGCAGTACTTC CASSPSSGKPGREQYF
- - TRBJ2-7 TRBV18 TGTGCCAGCTCTCCCGGGTACGAGCAGTACTTC CASSPGYEQYF
- few TRBJ1-5 TRBV7-9 TGTGCCAGCAGCTTACTTTCTGGGGAGCCCCAGCATTTT CASSLLSGEPQHF